Reported below is one T cell receptor (beta chain). Antigen specificity is unknown. The data were taken from a study of CXCR3-negative and CXCR3-positive naive CD8 T cells. Findings and caveats of the study: Diversity in memory CD8+ cells fell much lower than the comparably high levels seen in both naive subsets. Hydrophobicity of TRB CDR3s was greater in CXCR3-positive naive cells than in CXCR3-negative naive cells.

The CDR3 runs 14 residues. Germline V lookup: CDR1 SGHVS, CDR2 FNYEAQ. 5' RACE that incorporated UMI labels was used to prepare the TRB cDNA libraries. TCRdb reanalyzed the 5' RACE reads and collapses them to one entry per CDR3 protein, without DNA. With roughly 93,000 distinct CDR3 sequences in the sample, the ten largest clones hold 1.1%. The source of this sequence is a human donor in good health. Some clones in this sample may be carry-over from other donors' samples. The sample comprised naive CXCR3+ CD8+ T cells from blood. Subset meaning: CD45RO-CCR7+CD27+CD95- naive CD8+ T cells expressing CXCR3 (TNR3+). V is TRBV7-6 and J is TRBJ2-7; TCRdb reports TRBD2, a call that lacks DNA to check it against. The CDR3 sequence is CASSPPGLAREQYF.